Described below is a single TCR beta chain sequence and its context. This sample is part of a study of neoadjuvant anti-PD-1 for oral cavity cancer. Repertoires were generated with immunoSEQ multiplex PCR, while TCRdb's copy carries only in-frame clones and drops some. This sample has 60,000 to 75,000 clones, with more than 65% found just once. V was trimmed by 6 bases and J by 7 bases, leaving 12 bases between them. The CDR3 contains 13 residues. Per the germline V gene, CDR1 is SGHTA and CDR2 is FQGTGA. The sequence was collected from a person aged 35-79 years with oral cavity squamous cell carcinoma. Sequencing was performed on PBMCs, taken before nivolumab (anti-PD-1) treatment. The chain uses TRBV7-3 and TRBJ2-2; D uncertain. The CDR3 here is CASRPVSGGELFF. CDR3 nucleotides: TGTGCCAGCAGACCAGTATCCGGCGGGGAGCTGTTTTTT.